The 31 T cell receptor beta chains presented below share a single source sample, sequenced in a study of T cell responses to AZD1222 COVID-19 vaccine. Only in-frame clones appear in the TCRdb table, and some are missing; sequencing was by immunoSEQ multiplex PCR. Here the sample spans approximately 180,000 clones, roughly 87% being singletons. Source: peripheral blood, taken on day 0 of AZD1222 vaccination. These TCRs come from an adult in good health.

The chain has TRBV30 and TRBJ2-3, with D unclear. Trimming left V 7 bases short and J 7 bases short, with 27 bases between. The CDR3 extends over 16 amino acids. The germline V gene encodes CDR1 GTSNPN and CDR2 SVGIG (reference sequence). The CDR3 sequence: CASTKQPLGLGNTQYF. The CDR3 DNA follows: TGTGCCTCGACGAAACAGCCCCTGGGCCTGGGGAATACGCAGTATTTT.

The chain couples TRBV7-8 to TRBJ2-7, with 11 bases identical to TRBD2. This CDR3 comprises 15 residues. V lost 8 bases to trimming and J lost 7 bases; unmatched junction nucleotides: 13. The germline CDR1 and CDR2 sequences are SGHVS and FQNEAQ. The DNA of the CDR3 is TGTGCCAGCCTTACTGTACTAGCGGGAGTAGGTGAGCAGTACTTC. It is translated as CASLTVLAGVGEQYF.

This clone was picked up one time. The chain links TRBV11-2 to TRBJ2-7, with D possibly being TRBD1 (5 bases). Germline V gene lookup returns CDR1 SGHAT and CDR2 FQNNGV. The CDR3 length is 12 residues. The V and J ends lost 3 bases and 6 bases respectively, with 9 bases between them. Written as DNA, the CDR3 is TGTGCCAGCAGCTTCCCAGGGTCCGAGCAGTACTTC. Translated, it gives CASSFPGSEQYF.

The chain couples TRBV4-1 to TRBJ2-2; D is unclear. CDR1 and CDR2 (germline): MGHRA, YSYEKL. Trimming left V 4 bases short and J 6 bases short, with 15 bases between. The CDR3 has 15 residues. DNA for the CDR3: TGCGCCAGCAGCCTCAGTGGACCCCCCCCCGGGGAGCTGTTTTTT. Translating it yields CASSLSGPPPGELFF.

The V call is TRBV18, the J call TRBJ2-3; 7 nucleotides match TRBD1. This CDR3 has 14 residues. Germline-derived CDR1 and CDR2 are KGHSH and LQKENI. The V segment lost 8 bases and the J segment 1 base; nucleotides outside the gene matches: 6. The CDR3 spells CASENRGGTDTQYF. The DNA for the CDR3 is TGTGCCAGCGAAAACAGGGGAGGCACAGATACGCAGTATTTT.

This clone turned up a few times. The CDR3 region has the DNA TGTGCCAGCAGCCTCCGAACAGGGGGCCGCTCTGGAAACACCATATATTTT. It specifies CASSLRTGGRSGNTIYF. V is TRBV4-2 and J is TRBJ1-3; TRBD1 matches at 9 bases. Per germline, CDR1 LGHNA and CDR2 YNFKEQ. The CDR3 extends over 17 amino acids. V was clipped by 4 bases and J by 0 bases; unmatched bases: 7.

The CDR3 is CASSFTLTDNEQFF. In DNA form, the CDR3 reads TGCGCCAGCAGCTTTACTTTGACCGATAATGAGCAGTTCTTC. The chain joins TRBV4-1 to TRBJ2-1, with D unclear. The CDR3 covers 14 residues. Germline lookup yields CDR1 MGHRA and CDR2 YSYEKL. With 5 bases removed from V and 7 bases from J, the gap between germline ends came to 15 bases.

The rearrangement uses TRBV21-1 and TRBJ1-6. TRBV21-1 is marked as a pseudogene. The CDR3 length is 16 residues. CDR3 residues: CASSKVSQSDNSPLHF. The CDR3 region has the DNA TGTGCCAGCAGCAAAGTAAGCCAGAGCGACAATTCACCCCTCCACTTT.

The gene calls are TRBV18 and TRBJ1-2, with D unclear. The V gene lost 6 bases and the J gene lost 10 bases, with 21 bases spanning the gap. This CDR3 region has 14 residues. Germline V gives CDR1 KGHSH, CDR2 LQKENI. The CDR3 nucleotides read TGTGCCAGCTCCGCCACACCCATGGAGACCATCTACACCTTC. Its translation: CASSATPMETIYTF. The whole variable domain, filled in from reference TRBV18 and TRBJ1-2, reads NAGVMQNPRHLVRRRGQEARLRCSPMKGHSHVYWYRQLPEEGLKFMVYLQKENIIDESGMPKERFSAEFPKEGPSILRIQQVVRGDSAAYFCASSATPMETIYTFGSGTRLTVV.

This clone was seen only once. V gene TRBV9 combines with J gene TRBJ2-1; possible D gene TRBD1, 5 bases. Germline V gives CDR1 SGDLS, CDR2 YYNGEE. This CDR3 has 16 residues. Trimming shortened V by 0 bases and J by 4 bases, and 14 bases separated the two germline ends. CDR3 nucleotide sequence: TGTGCCAGCAGCGTAGCGGTGCAGGGTGGGTACAATGAGCAGTTCTTC. Translated: CASSVAVQGGYNEQFF.

The chain is built from TRBV29-1 and TRBJ2-7, with 12 bases matching TRBD1. There are 16 residues in the CDR3. Per germline, CDR1 SQVTM and CDR2 ANQGSEA. V shed 6 bases and J 3 bases; nucleotides not matched to a gene: 12. The CDR3 DNA follows: TGCAGCGTCGAGATTCCGGGACAGGGGGCCATCTACGAGCAGTACTTC. Protein: CSVEIPGQGAIYEQYF.

With regard to this clone: Sequence at one end of the junction differs from germline and may be a read error. This chain links TRBV6-2 or TRBV6-3 with TRBJ1-5; D gene ambiguous. The CDR3 is 12 residues long. Germline values: CDR1 MNHEY, CDR2 SVGEGT. The CDR3 loop is CASSLGKDNSFF. DNA of the CDR3: TGTGCCAGCAGCCTCGGGAAGGATAATAGTTTTTTT.

The chain is built from TRBV2 and TRBJ2-5, with no clear D. The CDR3 extends over 11 amino acids. Trimming took 10 bases from V and 2 from J, leaving 8 bases between them. Germline loops: CDR1 SNHLY, CDR2 FYNNEI. CDR3 sequence: CAKTPQETQYF. CDR3 DNA: TGTGCCAAAACGCCGCAAGAGACCCAGTACTTC. Combining the CDR3 with reference TRBV2 and TRBJ2-5 gives the whole variable domain EPEVTQTPSHQVTQMGQEVILRCVPISNHLYFYWYRQILGQKVEFLVSFYNNEISEKSEIFDDQFSVERPDGSNFTLKIRSTKLEDSAMYFCAKTPQETQYFGPGTRLLVL.

This clone showed up just once. This chain uses TRBV5-1 with TRBJ2-7, with TRBD2 identical over 8 bases. Trimming removed 2 bases from V and 0 bases from J; junction bases left unmatched: 1. Per germline, CDR1 SGHRS and CDR2 YFSETQ. The CDR3 has 14 residues. CDR3 sequence reads: CASSFAGGSYEQYF. CDR3 in DNA: TGCGCCAGCAGCTTTGCGGGGGGCTCCTACGAGCAGTACTTC. Drawing the rest from reference TRBV5-1 and TRBJ2-7, the complete variable domain is KAGVTQTPRYLIKTRGQQVTLSCSPISGHRSVSWYQQTPGQGLQFLFEYFSETQRNKGNFPGRFSGRQFSNSRSEMNVSTLELGDSALYLCASSFAGGSYEQYFGPGTRLTVT.

This clone was found once. The chain recombines TRBV7-9 with TRBJ2-1; 7 bases agree with TRBD2. V shed 5 bases and J 5 bases; nucleotides not matched to a gene: 9. The CDR3 sequence is 15 residues long. Per germline, CDR1 SEHNR and CDR2 FQNEAQ (reference sequence). The CDR3 DNA reads as TGTGCCAGCAGCCTCCGGGACTACACGAACAATGAGCAGTTCTTC. Protein: CASSLRDYTNNEQFF.

This clone has more than one count but fewer than ten. V usage is TRBV6-5 and J usage is TRBJ2-2; D is unresolved. The CDR3 has 12 residues. The germline gives CDR1 MNHEY, CDR2 SVGAGI. V was pared by 7 bases and J by 5 bases, with 8 bases between. In DNA form, the CDR3 reads TGTGCCAGCACCTCGATTACCGGGGAGCTGTTTTTT. Amino acid sequence: CASTSITGELFF.

The chain links TRBV29-1 to TRBJ2-1; D is possibly TRBD1 (6 bases). V was clipped by 5 bases and J by 12 bases, with 23 bases between them. Germline lookup yields CDR1 SQVTM and CDR2 ANQGSEA. The CDR3 is made up of 14 amino acids. The CDR3 DNA is TGCAGCGTTCAGGGGCAGGCCCTAGGGTTGATGCAGTTCTTC. This gives the protein CSVQGQALGLMQFF.

The gene calls are TRBV5-4 and TRBJ2-3; no reliable D call. The V and J ends lost 0 bases and 3 bases respectively, with 11 bases between them. Germline-derived CDR1 and CDR2 are SGHNT and YYREEE (reference sequence). The CDR3 covers 15 residues. The CDR3 region has the DNA TGTGCCAGCAGCTTGGATACTACTACTACAGATACGCAGTATTTT. This translates into CASSLDTTTTDTQYF.

This clone was counted only a few times. In DNA form, the CDR3 reads TGTGCCAGCAGCTTCGATCGGAGCTCCTACGAGCAGTACTTC. Its protein product is CASSFDRSSYEQYF. The V and J genes are TRBV7-2 and TRBJ2-7, with D unclear. V gave up 3 bases and J gave up 0 bases, with 9 bases separating them. The CDR3 extends over 14 amino acids. Germline CDR1 is SGHTA and CDR2 is FQGNSA.

The CDR3: CASSEATSGYNEQFF. The CDR3, as DNA: TGTGCCAGCAGTGAAGCGACTAGCGGTTACAATGAGCAGTTCTTC. V is TRBV6-1 and J is TRBJ2-1; 9 nucleotides agree with TRBD2. The CDR3 extends over 15 amino acids. CDR1 MNHNS and CDR2 SASEGT come from the germline V gene. J gave up 4 bases and V 0 bases, and 1 base lay outside the gene matches.

This chain uses TRBV28 with TRBJ1-5, with no clear D. With 7 bases removed from V and 3 bases from J, the gap between germline ends came to 13 bases. The CDR3 has 14 residues. Per the germline V gene, CDR1 is MDHEN and CDR2 is SYDVKM. The CDR3 protein is CASKPWRLNQPQHF. For the CDR3, the DNA is TGTGCCAGCAAACCGTGGAGGCTCAATCAGCCCCAGCATTTT.

The genes are TRBV14 and TRBJ2-2; TRBD1 might be the D (5 bases). CDR3 length equals 15 residues. CDR1 is SGHDN and CDR2 is FVKESK in the germline V gene. V was cut by 4 bases and J by 3 bases, with 12 bases left in between. The DNA of the CDR3 is TGTGCCAGCAGCCGTAGGCAGGGATACACCGGGGAGCTGTTTTTT. This translates into CASSRRQGYTGELFF.

The chain joins TRBV9 to TRBJ2-1; 8 nucleotides match TRBD2. The CDR3 runs to 17 residues. Trimming at V came to 0 bases and at J to 4 bases, leaving 9 bases not matched to a gene. Germline lookup yields CDR1 SGDLS and CDR2 YYNGEE. The CDR3 sequence is CASSVGPTSDSYNEQFF. DNA for the CDR3: TGTGCCAGCAGCGTAGGGCCGACTAGCGATTCATACAATGAGCAGTTCTTC.

This chain joins TRBV7-2 and TRBJ1-3, with D uncertain. This CDR3 spans 19 amino acids. The germline gives CDR1 SGHTA, CDR2 FQGNSA. V gave up 2 bases and J gave up 0 bases, with 20 bases separating them. The CDR3 protein is CASSLKVVYGAGSGNTIYF. CDR3 coding DNA: TGTGCCAGCAGCTTAAAGGTCGTGTATGGAGCCGGCTCTGGAAACACCATATATTTT.

The genes are TRBV11-2 and TRBJ2-5, with D tentatively TRBD2 (5 bases). The CDR3 spans 13 residues. CDR1 SGHAT and CDR2 FQNNGV come from the germline V gene. Trimming shortened V by 5 bases and J by 4 bases, and 11 bases separated the two germline ends. The CDR3 DNA sequence: TGTGCCAGCAGCCCGGGGAATGGAGAGACCCAGTACTTC. Translation gives CASSPGNGETQYF.

This chain connects TRBV29-1 to TRBJ2-7; 9 bases line up with TRBD2. CDR1 SQVTM and CDR2 ANQGSEA come from the germline V gene. This CDR3 spans 18 amino acids. The CDR3 reads CITPRLAVMTDHPYEQYF. The CDR3 region has the DNA TGCATTACCCCCCGACTAGCGGTTATGACAGACCATCCCTACGAGCAGTACTTC.

The V gene is TRBV5-4, the J gene TRBJ1-6; D call uncertain. Germline CDR1 and CDR2: SGHNT and YYREEE (reference sequence). V was cut by 0 bases and J by 14 bases, with 9 bases left in between. The CDR3 extends over 12 amino acids. The DNA of the CDR3 is TGTGCCAGCAGCTTGGACCGGGCCACCCTCCACTTT. Amino acids: CASSLDRATLHF. Drawing the rest from reference TRBV5-4 and TRBJ1-6, the complete variable domain is ETGVTQSPTHLIKTRGQQVTLRCSSQSGHNTVSWYQQALGQGPQFIFQYYREEENGRGNFPPRFSGLQFPNYSSELNVNALELDDSALYLCASSLDRATLHFGNGTRLTVT.

This chain links TRBV24-1 with TRBJ2-3, with D perhaps matching TRBD1 (6 bases). V lost 8 bases, J lost 2 bases, and 13 bases lay in between. CDR1 is KGHDR and CDR2 is SFDVKD in the germline V gene. The CDR3 totals 14 residues. The chain's CDR3 is CATTGRDNTDTQYF. CDR3 DNA: TGTGCCACCACGGGTCGGGACAACACAGATACGCAGTATTTT.

The V and J genes are TRBV21-1 and TRBJ1-2. TRBV21-1 has pseudogene status. This CDR3 is built from 17 residues. This CDR3 reads CASSGRGSTRLRYGYTF. For the CDR3, the DNA is TGTGCCAGCAGCGGGAGGGGATCCACTCGACTTCGTTATGGCTACACCTTC.

J is TRBJ2-7 and V is TRBV5-4; 8 nucleotides line up with TRBD2. The germline V gene encodes CDR1 SGHNT and CDR2 YYREEE (reference sequence). CDR3 length: 15 residues. With 4 bases clipped from V and 2 bases from J, the junction kept 8 bases outside the gene matches. The CDR3 DNA follows: TGTGCCAGCAGCGGGGCTTTAGCGGGGACCTACGAGCAGTACTTC. Translated: CASSGALAGTYEQYF.

This sequence joins TRBV6-6 and TRBJ1-3; D call uncertain. The germline CDR1 and CDR2 sequences are MNHNY and SVGAGI (reference sequence). Trimming cost V 5 bases and J 0 bases, with 20 bases left between them. The CDR3 runs to 18 residues. DNA for the CDR3: TGTGCCAGCAGTCGACCGGGTCTCTCCGAAAACTCTGGAAACACCATATATTTT. Amino acid sequence: CASSRPGLSENSGNTIYF.